This T cell receptor (beta chain) was obtained from a study of CXCR3-negative and CXCR3-positive naive CD8 T cells. Study-wide results and limits: More hydrophobic TRB CDR3s occurred in CXCR3-positive than in CXCR3-negative naive cells.

Researchers sorted some 300,000 cells of each CD8+ T cell subset in triplicate. UMI-tagged TRB cDNA libraries were built via 5' RACE. TCRdb re-called the 5' RACE reads; every CDR3 protein appears as one record, without DNA. In total, the table holds about 130,000 distinct CDR3 sequences. To note about this clonotype: Antigen specificity is unknown.

This CDR3 has 16 residues. From germline, CDR1 is SGHVS and CDR2 FQNEAQ. The receptor was isolated from a human donor in good health. Some clones in this sample may be carry-over from other donors' samples. The material sequenced was naive CXCR3- CD8+ T cells from blood. Subset of the sample: CD45RO-CCR7+CD27+CD95- naive CD8+ T cells lacking CXCR3 (TNR3-). The J gene is TRBJ1-1, the V gene TRBV7-8. The CDR3 reads CASSFSPGLMNTEAFF.